This TCR beta chain is drawn from a study of blood T cell repertoires in COVID-19. CDR3 length: 16 amino acids. Deletions cut 0 bases from V and 6 bases from J, with 14 bases between. CDR1 and CDR2 from the germline V gene are MNHNS and SASEGT. Only in-frame clones appear in the TCRdb table, and some are missing; sequencing was by immunoSEQ multiplex PCR. The sample shows 200,000 to 250,000 clones, 65% to 90% of them seen only once. This clone was observed a few times. V is TRBV6-1 and J is TRBJ2-2; tentative D call: TRBD1 (5 bases). The sequence was collected from a man aged 50 to 59 with acute or convalescent COVID-19. Source material: peripheral blood. The DNA for the CDR3 is TGTGCCAGCAGTGAAGCGGGCAACTGGGGCGCCGGGGAGCTGTTTTTT. As protein: CASSEAGNWGAGELFF.